This T cell receptor beta chain was observed in a study of T cell responses to AZD1222 COVID-19 vaccine. The wider study: Combined were second doses at about 4 or about 12 weeks. Study-wide results and caveats: After the peak T cell response, and only then, were repertoires sampled. Spike was spanned by vaccine-associated CD4 TCRs, with dominance at 160-218 and 743-854.

The ends lost 3 bases at V and 2 bases at J; junction bases unmatched: 4. Germline CDR1 is DFQATT and CDR2 is SNEGSKA (reference sequence). There are 14 residues in the CDR3. With regard to this clone: Its specificity is not known.

TCRdb's table, derived via immunoSEQ multiplex PCR, lists solely in-frame clones and lacks some. The data show 150,000 to 200,000 clones, with 85% to 95% seen just once and about 3.9% held by the top ten. The rearrangement joins TRBV20-1 to TRBJ2-5; TRBD2 matches 9 bases. The source is an adult in good health. The specimen comprised peripheral blood, sampled on day 0 of AZD1222 vaccination. For the CDR3, the DNA is TGCAGTGCTAGTCCGACTAGCGGACAAGAGACCCAGTACTTC. This codes for CSASPTSGQETQYF.